Presented here are 6 T cell receptor beta chains from one specimen sequenced in a study of human T cells and chemical hapten exposure (dated by TCRdb to the early 2020s). The meaning of the sample's time point label: patch test 3, about 24 weeks after DPC sensitization. The label giving this sample's treatment or condition can be read as: therapeutic diphenylcyclopropenone sensitization with weekly scalp DPC. To prepare the library, RACE was applied. TCRdb records NextSeq 500 as the sequencer. TCRdb's own reprocessing of the public reads used fastp at Q25 and MiXCR and kept productive beta chains. When rows share a CDR3 protein, they turn into one entry using the most common DNA and genes. The sample table lists approximately 80,000 distinct CDR3 sequences, 10% to 15% of them with a count of one. The biggest ten clones account for 4.5% to 6% of the sample. Sequenced here: whole blood, sampled in connection with sensitization to the hapten diphenylcyclopropenone (DPC). Every receptor here comes from a woman in her 50s with alopecia areata. Some clones in this sample may be carry-over from other donors' samples.

The rearrangement links TRBV29-1 to TRBJ2-3; TRBD1 matches 7 bases. Germline V lookup: CDR1 SQVTM, CDR2 ANQGSEA. J gave up 6 bases and V 3 bases, and 6 bases lay outside the gene matches. This CDR3 is 13 amino acids long. Here the CDR3 DNA reads TGCAGCGTTGAGACGGACAGGCGGGATACGCAGTATTTT. Translated: CSVETDRRDTQYF.

There are a few counts of this clonotype. For the CDR3, the DNA is TGCGCCAGCAGCAACAGGGGTGCCGGGGAGCTGTTTTTT. Protein: CASSNRGAGELFF. The V gene is TRBV5-1, the J gene TRBJ2-2, with 7 bases aligning to TRBD1. V was pared by 4 bases and J by 6 bases, with 3 bases of the junction left unmatched. Germline CDR1 reads SGHRS; CDR2 reads YFSETQ. The CDR3 contains 13 residues.

This clonotype was seen at least ten times. This sequence joins TRBV10-3 and TRBJ2-2; the match to TRBD1 covers 8 bases. The germline V gene has CDR1 ENHRY and CDR2 SYGVKD. The CDR3 consists of 16 residues. Losses at the gene ends were 6 bases for V and 1 base for J; bases not matched to a gene: 7. CDR3 protein: CAISEWDRQNTGELFF. The CDR3 DNA follows: TGTGCCATCAGCGAATGGGACAGGCAGAACACCGGGGAGCTGTTTTTT.

Ten or more counts support this clonotype. The V and J genes are TRBV18 and TRBJ1-1, with D unclear. The germline V gene encodes CDR1 KGHSH and CDR2 LQKENI. The V and J ends lost 6 bases and 3 bases respectively, with 17 bases between them. CDR3 length: 15 residues. CDR3 residues: CASSVGVLWDTEAFF. The CDR3 DNA reads TGTGCCAGCTCCGTGGGCGTCTTATGGGACACTGAAGCTTTCTTT. The whole variable domain, remainder taken from reference TRBV18 and TRBJ1-1, is NAGVMQNPRHLVRRRGQEARLRCSPMKGHSHVYWYRQLPEEGLKFMVYLQKENIIDESGMPKERFSAEFPKEGPSILRIQQVVRGDSAAYFCASSVGVLWDTEAFFGQGTRLTVV.

The V call is TRBV10-2, the J call TRBJ2-7, with TRBD2 identical over 11 bases. The J segment lost 4 bases and the V segment lost 3 bases, leaving 8 bases of the junction unmatched. The CDR3 has 16 amino acids. The germline V gene encodes CDR1 WSHSY and CDR2 SAAADI. CDR3 nucleotide sequence: TGCGCCAGCAGTGACCCCCCTACTAGCGGGAGTTACGAGCAGTACTTC. It encodes CASSDPPTSGSYEQYF.

This clonotype was seen more than once but under ten times. The gene calls are TRBV18 and TRBJ1-4; 10 bases are shared with TRBD1. CDR1 is KGHSH and CDR2 is LQKENI in the germline V gene. This CDR3 contains 15 residues. Trimming at V came to 1 base and at J to 6 bases, leaving 2 bases not matched to a gene. CDR3 sequence reads: CASSPRGTGDEKLFF. As DNA, the CDR3 is TGTGCCAGCTCACCACGAGGGACAGGGGATGAAAAACTGTTTTTT.